The rows below give T cell receptor beta chains drawn from one sample of a study of CD8+CD57+ T cells in acquired aplastic anemia. One entry per CDR3 protein results from TCRdb running MiXCR on the reads. The table lists tens of thousands of distinct CDR3 sequences, 60% to 75% of them singletons. The sample was sorted CD4+, CD8+, or CD8+CD57+ T cells (not recorded which) from PBMCs. The receptors were sampled from a human donor with aplastic anemia. CDR3s include the opening cysteine and the closing phenylalanine or tryptophan. A D gene is named only where the DNA matches it firmly. The size of a clone is reported for some rows only, either as once, few or many, or as a class for expanded clones.

v_call	j_call	d_call	clone_size	cdr3_nt	cdr3_aa
TRBV9	TRBJ2-2	TRBD2	-	TGTGCCAGCAGCCGGGGGGGACACATGAACACCGGGGAGCTGTTTTTT	CASSRGGHMNTGELFF
TRBV20-1	TRBJ2-1	-	-	TGCAGTGCTAGAGATTTAGAAAATGAGCAGTTCTTC	CSARDLENEQFF
TRBV10-3	TRBJ1-2	-	-	TGTGCCATCAGTGAGTCGAATGGGGCGCAGGGCTACACCTTC	CAISESNGAQGYTF
TRBV2	TRBJ2-5	-	-	TGTGCCAGCAGTGAACTAGCGGAGACCCAGTACTTC	CASSELAETQYF
TRBV6-1	TRBJ2-7	TRBD1	-	TGTGCCAGCAGGGGGGGTCGGGACAGGGTTTTTGAGCAGTACTTC	CASRGGRDRVFEQYF
TRBV16	TRBJ2-7	-	-	TGTGCCAGCAGCCAATCGGGCCAGGACAGTGGAAAGTACTTC	CASSQSGQDSGKYF
TRBV10-3	TRBJ2-2	-	-	TGTGCCATCAACATCGGGGGGAACACCGGGGAGCTGTTTTTT	CAINIGGNTGELFF
TRBV6-5	TRBJ1-2	-	-	TGTGCCAGCAGTAACCGACAGGCAGACTTCTATGGCTACACCTTC	CASSNRQADFYGYTF
TRBV10-3	TRBJ2-2	TRBD1	-	TGTGCCATCAGTACCCCGGGACAGGGGGGCACCGGGGAGCTGTTTTTT	CAISTPGQGGTGELFF
TRBV12-3/TRBV12-4	TRBJ1-6	-	-	TGTGCCAGCAGTCCCACGGGGCAGGGGAATTCACCCCTCCACTTT	CASSPTGQGNSPLHF
TRBV5-1	TRBJ2-7	-	-	TGCGCCAGCAGCTTGGGAGGGCAGGCCTACGAGCAGTACTTC	CASSLGGQAYEQYF
TRBV7-3	TRBJ1-2	-	-	TGTGCCAGCAGCTTCCCAGGAGGGAATGGCTACACCTTC	CASSFPGGNGYTF
TRBV2	TRBJ1-5	TRBD1	-	TGTGCCAGCAGCGGAAACAGGGGGTTGAGTCAGCCCCAGCATTTT	CASSGNRGLSQPQHF
TRBV29-1	TRBJ1-6	TRBD1	few	TGCAGCGTTACGACAGGGTCGGATAATTCACCCCTCCACTTT	CSVTTGSDNSPLHF
TRBV11-1	TRBJ2-1	TRBD2	-	TGTGCCAGCAGCCTATATCAAGCGGGATTAAATGAGCAGTTCTTC	CASSLYQAGLNEQFF
TRBV20-1	TRBJ2-3	TRBD2	-	TGCAGTGCTCCGAGCGGGAGTACCGCAGATACGCAGTATTTT	CSAPSGSTADTQYF
TRBV10-2	TRBJ1-2	TRBD1	-	TGCGCCAGCAGAGAAGGGGGCGCGGTCTTGGATGGCTACACCTTC	CASREGGAVLDGYTF